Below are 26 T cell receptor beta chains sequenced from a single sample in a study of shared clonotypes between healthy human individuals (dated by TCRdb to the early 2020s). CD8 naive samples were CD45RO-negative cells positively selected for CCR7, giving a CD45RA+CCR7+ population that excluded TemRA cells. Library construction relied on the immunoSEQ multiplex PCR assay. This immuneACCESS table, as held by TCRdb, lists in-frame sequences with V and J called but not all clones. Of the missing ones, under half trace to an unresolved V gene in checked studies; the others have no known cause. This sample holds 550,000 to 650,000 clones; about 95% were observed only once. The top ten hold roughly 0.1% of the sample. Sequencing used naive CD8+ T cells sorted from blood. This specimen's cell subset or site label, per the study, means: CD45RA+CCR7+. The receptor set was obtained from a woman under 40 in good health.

The CDR3 protein is CASSVVQGAGELFF. CDR3 in DNA: TGTGCCAGCAGCGTAGTACAGGGCGCCGGGGAGCTGTTTTTT. The genes are TRBV9 and TRBJ2-2; possibly TRBD1 for D (6 bases). This CDR3 has 14 amino acids. In germline, CDR1 is SGDLS, CDR2 YYNGEE. Trimming took off 0 bases at V and 6 bases at J, with 9 bases between the two ends.

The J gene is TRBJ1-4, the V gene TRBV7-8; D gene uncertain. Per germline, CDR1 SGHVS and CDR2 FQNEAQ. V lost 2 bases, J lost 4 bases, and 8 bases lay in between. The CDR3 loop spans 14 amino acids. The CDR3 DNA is TGTGCCAGCAGCTTACGAGAGTATAATGAAAAACTGTTTTTT. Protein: CASSLREYNEKLFF.

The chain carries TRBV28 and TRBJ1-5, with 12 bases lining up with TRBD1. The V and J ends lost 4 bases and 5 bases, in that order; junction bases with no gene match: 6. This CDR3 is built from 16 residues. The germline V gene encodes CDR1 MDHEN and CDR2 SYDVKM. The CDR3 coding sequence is TGTGCCAGCAGTTCCCCAGGGACAGGGGGCGATCAGCCCCAGCATTTT. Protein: CASSSPGTGGDQPQHF.

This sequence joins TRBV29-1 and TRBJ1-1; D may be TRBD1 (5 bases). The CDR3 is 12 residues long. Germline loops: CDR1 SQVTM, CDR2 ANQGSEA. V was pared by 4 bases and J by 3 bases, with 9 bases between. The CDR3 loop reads CSVVQGDTEAFF. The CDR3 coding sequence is TGCAGCGTTGTCCAGGGAGACACTGAAGCTTTCTTT.

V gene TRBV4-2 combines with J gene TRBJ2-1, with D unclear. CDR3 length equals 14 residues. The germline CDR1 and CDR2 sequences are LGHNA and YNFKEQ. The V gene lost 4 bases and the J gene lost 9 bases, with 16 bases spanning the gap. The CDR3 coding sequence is TGTGCCAGCAGCCCTCGGACCAGAGCCGGTGAGCAGTTCTTC. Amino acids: CASSPRTRAGEQFF.

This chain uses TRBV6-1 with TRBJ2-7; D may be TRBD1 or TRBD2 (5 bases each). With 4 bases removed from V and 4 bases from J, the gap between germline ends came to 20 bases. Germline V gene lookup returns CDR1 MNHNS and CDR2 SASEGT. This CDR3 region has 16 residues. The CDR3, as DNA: TGTGCCAGCAGTGCCCCCCCGGGACCGACGAATTACGAGCAGTACTTC. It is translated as CASSAPPGPTNYEQYF.

The CDR3 sequence is CASRISGGGETQYF. DNA of the CDR3: TGTGCCAGCAGAATCAGCGGGGGTGGAGAGACCCAGTACTTC. The chain joins TRBV28 to TRBJ2-5; 8 bases match TRBD2. There are 14 residues in the CDR3. CDR1 MDHEN and CDR2 SYDVKM come from the germline V gene. J gave up 4 bases and V 6 bases, and 7 bases lay outside the gene matches.

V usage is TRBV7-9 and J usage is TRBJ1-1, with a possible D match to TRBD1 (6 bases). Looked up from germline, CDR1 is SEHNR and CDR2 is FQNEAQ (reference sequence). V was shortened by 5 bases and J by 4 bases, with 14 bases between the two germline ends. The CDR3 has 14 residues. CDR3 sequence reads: CASSAVARGTEAFF. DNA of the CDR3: TGTGCCAGCAGCGCTGTGGCCAGGGGCACTGAAGCTTTCTTT.

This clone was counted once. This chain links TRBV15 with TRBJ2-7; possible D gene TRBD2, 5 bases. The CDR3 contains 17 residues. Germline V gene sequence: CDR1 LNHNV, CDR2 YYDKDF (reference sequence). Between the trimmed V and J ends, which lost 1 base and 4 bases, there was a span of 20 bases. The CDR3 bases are TGTGCCACCAGCAGAGCTATCGGAGGTGCTCGGTCATACGAGCAGTACTTC. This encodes CATSRAIGGARSYEQYF.

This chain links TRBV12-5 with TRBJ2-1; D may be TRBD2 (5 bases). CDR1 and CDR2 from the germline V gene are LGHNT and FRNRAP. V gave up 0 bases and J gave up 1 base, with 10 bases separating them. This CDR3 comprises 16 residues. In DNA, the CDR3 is TGTGCTAGTGGTTTGGTACTAGGGCCTTCCTACAATGAGCAGTTCTTC. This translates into CASGLVLGPSYNEQFF. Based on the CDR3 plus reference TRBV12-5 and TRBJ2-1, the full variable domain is DARVTQTPRHKVTEMGQEVTMRCQPILGHNTVFWYRQTMMQGLELLAYFRNRAPLDDSGMPKDRFSAEMPDATLATLKIQPSEPRDSAVYFCASGLVLGPSYNEQFFGPGTRLTVL.

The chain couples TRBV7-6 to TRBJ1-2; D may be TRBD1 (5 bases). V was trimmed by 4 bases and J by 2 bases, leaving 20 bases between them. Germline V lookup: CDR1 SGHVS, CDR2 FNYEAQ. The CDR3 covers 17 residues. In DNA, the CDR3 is TGTGCCAGCAGCTCACCTCCGGGACCCAGTAGCAACTATGGCTACACCTTC. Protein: CASSSPPGPSSNYGYTF.

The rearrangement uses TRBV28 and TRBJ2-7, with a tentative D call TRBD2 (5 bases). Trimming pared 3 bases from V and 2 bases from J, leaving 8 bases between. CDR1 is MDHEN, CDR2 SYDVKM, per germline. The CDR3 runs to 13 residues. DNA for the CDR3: TGTGCCAGCAGTTTCCGGGGAGCCTACGAGCAGTACTTC. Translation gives CASSFRGAYEQYF.

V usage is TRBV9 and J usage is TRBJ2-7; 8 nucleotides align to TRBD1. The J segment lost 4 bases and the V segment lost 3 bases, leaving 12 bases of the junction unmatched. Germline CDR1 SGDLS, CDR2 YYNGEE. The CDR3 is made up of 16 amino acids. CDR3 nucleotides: TGTGCCAGCAGCGCAATCGACAGGGGTACTGAGTACGAGCAGTACTTC. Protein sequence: CASSAIDRGTEYEQYF.

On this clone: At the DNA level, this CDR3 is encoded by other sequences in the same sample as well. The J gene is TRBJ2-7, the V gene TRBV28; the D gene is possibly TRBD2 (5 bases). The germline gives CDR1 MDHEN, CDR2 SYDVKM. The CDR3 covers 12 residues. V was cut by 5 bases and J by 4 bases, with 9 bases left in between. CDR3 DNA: TGTGCCAGCAGTCCCCCGGGGTACGAGCAGTACTTC. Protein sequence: CASSPPGYEQYF.

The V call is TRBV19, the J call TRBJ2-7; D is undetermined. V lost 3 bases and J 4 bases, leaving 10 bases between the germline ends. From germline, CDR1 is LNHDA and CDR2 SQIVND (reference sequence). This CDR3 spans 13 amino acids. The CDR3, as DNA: TGTGCCAGTAGTATGGAACACCGTTACGAGCAGTACTTC. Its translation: CASSMEHRYEQYF.

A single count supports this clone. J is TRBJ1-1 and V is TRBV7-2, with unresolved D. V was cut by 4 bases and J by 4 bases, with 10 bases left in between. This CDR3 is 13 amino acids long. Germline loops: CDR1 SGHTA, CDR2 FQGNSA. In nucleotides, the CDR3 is TGTGCCAGCAGCTATGGATTCGGCACTGAAGCTTTCTTT. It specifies CASSYGFGTEAFF. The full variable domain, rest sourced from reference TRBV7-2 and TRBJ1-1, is GAGVSQSPSNKVTEKGKDVELRCDPISGHTALYWYRQSLGQGLEFLIYFQGNSAPDKSGLPSDRFSAERTGGSVSTLTIQRTQQEDSAVYLCASSYGFGTEAFFGQGTRLTVV.

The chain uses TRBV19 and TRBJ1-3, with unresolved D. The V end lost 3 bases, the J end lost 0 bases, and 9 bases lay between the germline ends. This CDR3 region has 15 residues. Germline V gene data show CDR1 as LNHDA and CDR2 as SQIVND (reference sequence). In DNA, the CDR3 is TGTGCCAGTAGTATGGGCAGTAGCTCTGGAAACACCATATATTTT. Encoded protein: CASSMGSSSGNTIYF. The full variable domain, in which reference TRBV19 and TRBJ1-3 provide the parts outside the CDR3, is DGGITQSPKYLFRKEGQNVTLSCEQNLNHDAMYWYRQDPGQGLRLIYYSQIVNDFQKGDIAEGYSVSREKKESFPLTVTSAQKNPTAFYLCASSMGSSSGNTIYFGEGSWLTVV.

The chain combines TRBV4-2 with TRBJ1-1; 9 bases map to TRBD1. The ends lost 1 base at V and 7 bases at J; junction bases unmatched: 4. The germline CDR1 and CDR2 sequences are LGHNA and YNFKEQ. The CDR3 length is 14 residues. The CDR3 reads CASSQGQGGHEAFF. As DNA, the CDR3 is TGTGCCAGCAGCCAAGGACAGGGGGGCCATGAAGCTTTCTTT.

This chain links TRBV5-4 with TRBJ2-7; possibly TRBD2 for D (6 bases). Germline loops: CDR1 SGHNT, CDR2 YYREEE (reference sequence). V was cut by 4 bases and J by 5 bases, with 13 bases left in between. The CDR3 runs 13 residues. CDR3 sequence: CASSPGSSDEQYF. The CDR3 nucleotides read TGTGCCAGCAGCCCCGGGAGTTCGGACGAGCAGTACTTC.

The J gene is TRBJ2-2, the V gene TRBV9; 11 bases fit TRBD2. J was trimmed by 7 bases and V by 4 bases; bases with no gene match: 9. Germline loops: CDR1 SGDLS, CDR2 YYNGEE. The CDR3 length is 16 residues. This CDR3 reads CASSHTSGRRVGELFF. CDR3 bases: TGTGCCAGCAGCCATACTAGCGGGAGAAGGGTCGGGGAGCTGTTTTTT.

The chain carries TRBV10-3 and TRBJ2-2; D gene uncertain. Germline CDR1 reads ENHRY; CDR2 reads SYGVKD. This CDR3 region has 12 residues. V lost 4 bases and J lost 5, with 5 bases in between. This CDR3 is CAISVWTGELFF. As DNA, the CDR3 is TGTGCCATCAGTGTGTGGACCGGGGAGCTGTTTTTT.

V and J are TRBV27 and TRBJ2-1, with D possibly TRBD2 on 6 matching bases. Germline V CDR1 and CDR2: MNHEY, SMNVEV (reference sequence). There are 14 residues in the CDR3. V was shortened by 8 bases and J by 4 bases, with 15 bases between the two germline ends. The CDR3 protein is CASHGAGSYNEQFF. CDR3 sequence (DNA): TGTGCCAGCCACGGGGCGGGATCTTACAATGAGCAGTTCTTC.

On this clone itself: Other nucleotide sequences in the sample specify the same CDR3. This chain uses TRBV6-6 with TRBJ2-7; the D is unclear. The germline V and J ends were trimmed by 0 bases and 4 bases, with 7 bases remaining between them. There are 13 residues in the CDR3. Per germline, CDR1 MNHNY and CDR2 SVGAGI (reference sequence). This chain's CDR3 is CASSYSISYEQYF. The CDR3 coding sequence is TGTGCCAGCAGTTACTCAATTTCTTACGAGCAGTACTTC.

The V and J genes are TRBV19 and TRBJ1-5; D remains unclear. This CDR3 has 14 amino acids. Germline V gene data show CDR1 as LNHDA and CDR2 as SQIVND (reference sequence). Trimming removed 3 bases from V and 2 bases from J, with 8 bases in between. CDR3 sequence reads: CASSMQGRNQPQHF. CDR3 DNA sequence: TGTGCCAGTAGTATGCAAGGGCGCAATCAGCCCCAGCATTTT.

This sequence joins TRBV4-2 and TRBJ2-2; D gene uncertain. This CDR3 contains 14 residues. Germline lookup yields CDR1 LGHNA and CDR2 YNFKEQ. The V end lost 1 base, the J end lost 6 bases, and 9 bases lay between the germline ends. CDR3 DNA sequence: TGTGCCAGCAGCCAAGTTGTAACATCCGGGGAGCTGTTTTTT. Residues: CASSQVVTSGELFF.

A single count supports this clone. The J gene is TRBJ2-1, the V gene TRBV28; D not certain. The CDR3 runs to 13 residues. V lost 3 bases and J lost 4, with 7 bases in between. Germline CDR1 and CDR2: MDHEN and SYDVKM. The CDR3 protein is CASSFTSYNEQFF. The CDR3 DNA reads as TGTGCCAGCAGTTTTACAAGTTACAATGAGCAGTTCTTC.